The present entry profiles one T cell receptor (beta chain) with its context. This CDR3 has 16 amino acids. The germline CDR1 and CDR2 sequences are GTSNPN and SVGIG (reference sequence). V shed 2 bases and J 3 bases; nucleotides not matched to a gene: 13. TCRdb keeps only in-frame clones here, not all; method: immunoSEQ multiplex PCR. This sample has a few hundred thousand clones, with 80% to 90% found just once. The sample comes from a study of blood T cell repertoires in COVID-19. The source is a woman aged 45-59 years who had recovered from COVID-19. The rearrangement links TRBV30 to TRBJ2-7, with 7 bases that match TRBD2. Sequencing input: PBMCs or T cells enriched from blood (not recorded which). CDR3 sequence reads: CAWSRAVASGSYEQYF. CDR3 nucleotide sequence: TGTGCCTGGAGTAGGGCCGTAGCTAGCGGAAGCTACGAGCAGTACTTC.